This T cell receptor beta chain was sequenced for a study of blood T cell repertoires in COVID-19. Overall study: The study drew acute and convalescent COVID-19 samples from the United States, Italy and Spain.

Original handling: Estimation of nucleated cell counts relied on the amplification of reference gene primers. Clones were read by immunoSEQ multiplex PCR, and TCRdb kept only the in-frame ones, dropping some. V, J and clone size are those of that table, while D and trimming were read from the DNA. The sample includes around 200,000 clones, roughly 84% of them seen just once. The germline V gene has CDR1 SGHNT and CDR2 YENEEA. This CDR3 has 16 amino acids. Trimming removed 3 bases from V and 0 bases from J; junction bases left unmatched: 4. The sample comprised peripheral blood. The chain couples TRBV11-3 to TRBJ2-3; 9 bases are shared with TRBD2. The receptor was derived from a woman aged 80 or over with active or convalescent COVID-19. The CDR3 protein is CASSLLAGYSTDTQYF. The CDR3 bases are TGTGCCAGCAGCTTGCTAGCGGGGTATAGCACAGATACGCAGTATTTT. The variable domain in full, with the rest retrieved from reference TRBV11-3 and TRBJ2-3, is EAGVVQSPRYKIIEKKQPVAFWCNPISGHNTLYWYLQNLGQGPELLIRYENEEAVDDSQLPKDRFSAERLKGVDSTLKIQPAELGDSAVYLCASSLLAGYSTDTQYFGPGTRLTVL.